This record covers a single TCR beta chain. The antigen remains undetermined. The data stem from a study of shared clonotypes between healthy human individuals. Notes on the study in general: Sampling was confined to blood; repertoires within tissues likely differ.

Method: immunoSEQ multiplex PCR; TCRdb's copy keeps in-frame clones and lacks some. Of around 2.5 million clones in the sample, approximately 93% were seen once. This CDR3 comprises 11 residues. Trimming pared 5 bases from V and 7 bases from J, leaving 9 bases between. Germline CDR1 reads MGHDK; CDR2 reads SYGVNS. This sequence originates from a man aged 18-30 years in good health. Some clones in this sample may be carry-over from other donors' samples. The sample taken for sequencing was naive CD4+ T cells from PBMCs. The subset was: CD45RA+ positively selected. The chain couples TRBV25-1 to TRBJ2-7; D might be TRBD1 (5 bases). CDR3 DNA: TGTGCCAGCAGTAGACAGCAAGAGCAGTACTTC. Translated, it gives CASSRQQEQYF.